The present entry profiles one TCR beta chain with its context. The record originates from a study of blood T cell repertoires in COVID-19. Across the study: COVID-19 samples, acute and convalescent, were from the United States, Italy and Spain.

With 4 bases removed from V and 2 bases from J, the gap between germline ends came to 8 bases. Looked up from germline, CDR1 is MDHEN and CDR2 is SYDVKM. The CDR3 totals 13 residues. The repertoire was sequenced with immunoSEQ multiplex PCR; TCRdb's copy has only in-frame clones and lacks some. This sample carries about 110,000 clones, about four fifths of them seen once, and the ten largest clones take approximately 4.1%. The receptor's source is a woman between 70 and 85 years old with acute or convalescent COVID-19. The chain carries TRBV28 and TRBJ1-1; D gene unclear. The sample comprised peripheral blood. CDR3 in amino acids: CASSSHANTEAFF. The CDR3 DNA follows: TGTGCCAGCAGTTCACACGCCAACACTGAAGCTTTCTTT.